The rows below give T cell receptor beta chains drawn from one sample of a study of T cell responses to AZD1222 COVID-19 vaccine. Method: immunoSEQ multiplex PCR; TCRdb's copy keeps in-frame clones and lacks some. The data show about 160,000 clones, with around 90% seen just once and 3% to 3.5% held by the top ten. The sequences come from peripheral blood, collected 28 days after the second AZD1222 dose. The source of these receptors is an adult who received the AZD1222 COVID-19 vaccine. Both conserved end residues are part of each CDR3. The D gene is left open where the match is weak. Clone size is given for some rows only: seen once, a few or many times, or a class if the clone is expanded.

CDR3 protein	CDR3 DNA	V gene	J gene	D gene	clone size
CASSQEGAPSSAQHF	TGCGCCAGCAGCCAAGAAGGGGCGCCATCCTCGGCCCAGCATTTT	TRBV4-1	TRBJ1-5	NA	NA
CASSYFDSTDTQYF	TGTGCCAGCAGTTACTTTGATAGCACAGATACGCAGTATTTT	TRBV6-5	TRBJ2-3	NA	NA
CASSLTRTAPNQPQHF	TGTGCCAGCAGCCTTACCAGGACAGCTCCGAATCAGCCCCAGCATTTT	TRBV21-1	TRBJ1-5	NA	NA
CASRGRAGFHEQYF	TGTGCCAGCAGAGGCCGAGCGGGGTTCCACGAGCAGTACTTC	TRBV27	TRBJ2-7	TRBD2	few
CASSYSQREVLNEQFF	TGTGCCAGCAGTTACTCACAGCGGGAGGTGTTAAATGAGCAGTTCTTC	TRBV6-7	TRBJ2-1	TRBD2	NA
CASSAGYNEQFF	TGTGCCAGCAGCGCCGGCTACAATGAGCAGTTCTTC	TRBV9	TRBJ2-1	NA	NA
CASSHGLAGATDTQYF	TGTGCCAGCAGCCACGGACTAGCGGGAGCCACAGATACGCAGTATTTT	TRBV7-9	TRBJ2-3	TRBD2	NA
CASTRRSTDTQYF	TGCGCCAGCACGAGGAGGAGCACAGATACGCAGTATTTT	TRBV5-1	TRBJ2-3	NA	NA
CAISDRTLSGAFF	TGTGCCATCAGTGATAGGACCCTATCGGGAGCTTTCTTT	TRBV10-3	TRBJ1-1	NA	NA
CASSLTSGRPDTQYF	TGTGCCAGCAGCCTGACTAGCGGGAGGCCCGATACGCAGTATTTT	TRBV7-9	TRBJ2-3	TRBD2	NA
CASRPDRVIQAFF	TGTGCCAGCAGACCGGACAGGGTGATACAAGCTTTCTTT	TRBV12-3/TRBV12-4	TRBJ1-1	TRBD1	NA
CASSQMGGSVYGYTF	TGTGCCAGCAGCCAGATGGGGGGCTCAGTCTATGGCTACACCTTC	TRBV5-4	TRBJ1-2	NA	NA
CAWSGVMNTEAFF	TGTGCCTGGAGTGGGGTTATGAACACTGAAGCTTTCTTT	TRBV30	TRBJ1-1	NA	NA
CASSSTGTDTQYF	TGCGCCAGCAGCTCGACAGGAACAGATACGCAGTATTTT	TRBV5-1	TRBJ2-3	NA	NA
CASRPSGRKLFF	TGTGCCAGCAGGCCCTCCGGGAGGAAACTGTTTTTT	TRBV12-3/TRBV12-4	TRBJ1-4	NA	NA
CASSLAPSNPYNEQFF	TGCGCCAGCAGCTTGGCCCCTTCGAACCCCTACAATGAGCAGTTCTTC	TRBV5-1	TRBJ2-1	NA	NA
CASSTTGGFMNTEAFF	TGTGCCAGTAGTACGACCGGGGGATTCATGAACACTGAAGCTTTCTTT	TRBV19	TRBJ1-1	NA	NA
CASSPSTGLSGANVLTF	TGTGCCAGCTCACCATCGACAGGACTCTCTGGGGCCAACGTCCTGACTTTC	TRBV18	TRBJ2-6	NA	NA
CASSSFRHNYGYTF	TGTGCCAGCAGTTCATTCAGACATAACTATGGCTACACCTTC	TRBV27	TRBJ1-2	NA	NA
CASRSEGSGNQPQHF	TGTGCCAGCAGATCGGAGGGTTCTGGCAATCAGCCCCAGCATTTT	TRBV6-5	TRBJ1-5	NA	NA
CASSHQAGPNTGELFF	TGCGCCAGCAGCCATCAAGCGGGACCGAACACCGGGGAGCTGTTTTTT	TRBV5-1	TRBJ2-2	TRBD2	NA
CASSIDPFYEQYF	TGTGCCAGTAGTATAGATCCCTTTTACGAGCAGTACTTC	TRBV19	TRBJ2-7	NA	NA
CASSFNPDRGAEAFF	TGTGCCAGCAGTTTTAACCCGGACAGGGGGGCTGAAGCTTTCTTT	TRBV27	TRBJ1-1	TRBD1	NA
CASSAGLGPQHF	TGTGCCAGCAGTGCTGGTCTGGGGCCCCAGCATTTT	TRBV2	TRBJ1-5	NA	few
CASSEAGGPGYGYTF	TGTGCCAGCAGTGAAGCGGGGGGACCGGGCTATGGCTACACCTTC	TRBV6-1	TRBJ1-2	NA	NA
CASSGDSGYEQYF	TGTGCCAGCAGTGGGGATAGCGGATACGAGCAGTACTTC	TRBV27	TRBJ2-7	NA	NA
CASSPSPGTDTQYF	TGTGCCAGCAGCCCCTCCCCCGGCACAGATACGCAGTATTTT	TRBV9	TRBJ2-3	NA	NA
CAWRTSGPSSYEQYF	TGTGCCTGGAGGACTAGCGGGCCGAGCTCCTACGAGCAGTACTTC	TRBV30	TRBJ2-7	TRBD2	NA
CASSRGTLGSTQYF	TGTGCCAGCAGTCGTGGGACTCTCGGGTCTACGCAGTATTTT	TRBV2	TRBJ2-3	NA	NA
CASSQAYWGLSSYEQYF	TGTGCCAGCAGCCAAGCCTATTGGGGGTTGAGCTCCTACGAGCAGTACTTC	TRBV14	TRBJ2-7	NA	NA
CASSSWTGDSTDTQYF	TGTGCCAGCAGCTCCTGGACAGGTGATAGCACAGATACGCAGTATTTT	TRBV7-9	TRBJ2-3	TRBD1	NA
CASSPYRGNSPLHF	TGTGCCAGCAGCCCCTACAGGGGAAATTCACCCCTCCACTTT	TRBV7-2	TRBJ1-6	TRBD1	NA
CASSLGLAGAYEQYF	TGTGCCAGCAGCCTAGGACTAGCGGGAGCCTACGAGCAGTACTTC	TRBV5-6	TRBJ2-7	TRBD2	once
CASSEARPGRRGYGYTF	TGTGCCAGCAGTGAAGCGCGCCCTGGCAGGCGGGGCTATGGCTACACCTTC	TRBV6-1	TRBJ1-2	NA	NA
CALGTREGTGELFF	TGCGCCCTAGGGACCCGCGAGGGCACCGGGGAGCTGTTTTTT	TRBV10-2	TRBJ2-2	NA	many
CASSSGQSPYEQYF	TGTGCCAGCAGTTCCGGACAGTCCCCCTACGAGCAGTACTTC	TRBV7-9	TRBJ2-7	NA	NA
CASSLGPAGENEQFF	TGTGCCAGCAGCTTGGGGCCAGCGGGAGAGAATGAGCAGTTCTTC	TRBV5-4	TRBJ2-1	TRBD2	NA
CASSSPRGRISEKLFF	TGTGCCAGCAGCTCCCCCAGAGGGCGTATAAGTGAAAAACTGTTTTTT	TRBV11-2	TRBJ1-4	NA	NA
CASSAAGKNYGYTF	TGTGCCAGCAGCGCCGCAGGGAAAAACTATGGCTACACCTTC	TRBV5-5	TRBJ1-2	NA	NA
CASSEQKLFF	TGTGCCAGCAGTGAACAGAAACTGTTTTTT	TRBV2	TRBJ1-4	NA	NA
CASSLVGGEQFF	TGCGCCAGCAGCTTGGTTGGGGGTGAGCAGTTCTTC	TRBV5-1	TRBJ2-1	NA	NA
CASSEAFGRTEAFF	TGTGCCAGCAGTGAAGCGTTCGGTCGCACTGAAGCTTTCTTT	TRBV2	TRBJ1-1	NA	NA
CASSSRDRLTGRHEQFF	TGTGCCAGCTCATCCCGGGACCGCCTAACGGGAAGGCATGAGCAGTTCTTC	TRBV18	TRBJ2-1	NA	NA
CASSARTGGSNSPLHF	TGTGCCAGCAGCGCAAGGACAGGGGGAAGTAATTCACCCCTCCACTTT	TRBV5-4	TRBJ1-6	TRBD1	once
CASSLNSAEAFF	TGTGCCAGCAGCTTAAACAGCGCTGAAGCTTTCTTT	TRBV11-2	TRBJ1-1	NA	NA
CASSPSAGGHAGELFF	TGTGCCAGCTCACCCTCGGCGGGAGGCCATGCCGGGGAGCTGTTTTTT	TRBV18	TRBJ2-2	TRBD2	once
CASSLGSQGDHEQYF	TGTGCCAGCAGCCTAGGATCCCAGGGGGACCACGAGCAGTACTTC	TRBV11-3	TRBJ2-7	TRBD1	NA
CASSPPGRKNTEAFF	TGTGCCAGCAGTCCCCCAGGACGGAAGAACACTGAAGCTTTCTTT	TRBV6-6	TRBJ1-1	NA	NA
CASSPGLASYYEQYF	TGTGCCAGCAGCCCGGGACTAGCGTCATACTACGAGCAGTACTTC	TRBV12-1	TRBJ2-7	NA	few
CASSLAAALDYNEQFF	TGCGCCAGCAGCTTGGCTGCCGCCTTAGATTACAATGAGCAGTTCTTC	TRBV5-1	TRBJ2-1	NA	NA
CAISNSGNLADTQYF	TGTGCCATCAGTAACAGCGGGAACCTCGCAGATACGCAGTATTTT	TRBV10-3	TRBJ2-3	TRBD2	once